The clone carrying this T cell receptor (beta chain) came up once. Its antigen remains unidentified. The sample is drawn from a study of T cell responses to AZD1222 COVID-19 vaccine. Study findings and constraints: In the spike-specific TCR repertoire, nearly half reportedly target unmutated variant regions. Possibly, clonal diversity was underestimated; donors were largely white British and included more females.

V was clipped by 2 bases and J by 1 base; unmatched bases: 14. The CDR3 loop spans 18 amino acids. CDR1 and CDR2 (germline): MRHNA, SNTAGT. Here immunoSEQ multiplex PCR was the method, and the copy in TCRdb shows in-frame clones only, minus some. The table shows approximately 140,000 clones, with 92% occurring only once. The sequenced sample was peripheral blood, obtained 28 days after the second AZD1222 dose. The chain carries TRBV6-4 and TRBJ2-7; the match to TRBD1 covers 7 bases. The source is an adult who received the AZD1222 COVID-19 vaccine. The chain's CDR3 is CASSDRRRPGTESYEQYV. The CDR3 DNA reads TGTGCCAGCAGTGACAGAAGACGCCCCGGGACAGAGTCCTACGAGCAGTACGTC.